This TCR beta chain was retrieved from a study of vaccination effects on CD4 cells after COVID-19. Study at large: Ahead of sequencing, the ViraFEST assay grew antigen-specific CD4+ T cells using viral peptide pools. Post-vaccine specimens were collected at a median of 72 days following the second dose.

Produced via immunoSEQ multiplex PCR; TCRdb's table is partial and in-frame only. The repertoire includes tens of thousands of clones, less than 75% of them detected once, and approximately 2.2% sits in the top ten. In the case of this clone: Its antigen is not known.

V lost 7 bases, J lost 3 bases, and 12 bases lay in between. The CDR3 runs to 13 residues. Findings and limits, study-wide: In the late period after vaccination, infection- and vaccine-induced clones contracted markedly.

The authors isolated CD4+ T cells after around nine days of culture. Each participant was given two doses of one vaccine (BNT162b2 or mRNA-1273). Days 3 and 7 saw half the medium replaced with IL-2 medium. The chain links TRBV12-3 or TRBV12-4 to TRBJ2-5; perhaps TRBD2 as D (5 bases). This TCR came from a human donor who received a COVID-19 vaccine. The sequencing used CD4+ T cells from PBMCs cultured without peptide, collected after COVID-19 vaccination. The CDR3 DNA is TGTGCCAGCACGAGGAACGGGAAAGAGACCCAGTACTTC. Amino acid sequence: CASTRNGKETQYF.